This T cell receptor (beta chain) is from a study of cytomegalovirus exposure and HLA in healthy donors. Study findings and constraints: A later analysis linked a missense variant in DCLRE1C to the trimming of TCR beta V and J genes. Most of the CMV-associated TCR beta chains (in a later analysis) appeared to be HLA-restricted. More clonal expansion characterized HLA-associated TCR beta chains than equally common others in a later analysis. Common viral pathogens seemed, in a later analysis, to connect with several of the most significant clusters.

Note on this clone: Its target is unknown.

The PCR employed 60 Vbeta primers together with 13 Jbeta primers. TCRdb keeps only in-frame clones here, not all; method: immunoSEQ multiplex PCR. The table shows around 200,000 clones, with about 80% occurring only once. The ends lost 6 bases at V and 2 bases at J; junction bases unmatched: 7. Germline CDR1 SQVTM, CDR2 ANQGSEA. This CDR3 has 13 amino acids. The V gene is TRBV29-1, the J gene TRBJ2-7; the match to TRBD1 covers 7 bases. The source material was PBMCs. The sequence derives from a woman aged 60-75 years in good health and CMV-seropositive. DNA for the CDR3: TGCAGCGTAGCCGGGACAGATACCTACGAGCAGTACTTC. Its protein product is CSVAGTDTYEQYF.